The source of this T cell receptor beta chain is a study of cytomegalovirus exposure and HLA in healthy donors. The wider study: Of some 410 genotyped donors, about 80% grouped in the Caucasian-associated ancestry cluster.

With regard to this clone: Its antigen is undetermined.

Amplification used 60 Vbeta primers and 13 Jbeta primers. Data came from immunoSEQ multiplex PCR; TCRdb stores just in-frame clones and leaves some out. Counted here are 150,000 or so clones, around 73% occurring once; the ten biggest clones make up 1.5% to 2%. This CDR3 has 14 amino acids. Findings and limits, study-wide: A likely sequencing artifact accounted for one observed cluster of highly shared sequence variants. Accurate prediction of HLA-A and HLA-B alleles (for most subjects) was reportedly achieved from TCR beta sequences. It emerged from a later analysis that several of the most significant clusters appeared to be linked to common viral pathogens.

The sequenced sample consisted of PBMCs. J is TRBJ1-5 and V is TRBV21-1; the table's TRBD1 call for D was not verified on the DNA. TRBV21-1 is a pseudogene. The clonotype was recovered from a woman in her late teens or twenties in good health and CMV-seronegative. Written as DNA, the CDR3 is TGTGCCAGCAGCGCCCGGGACAAGAGTCAGCCCCAGCATTTT. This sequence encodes CASSARDKSQPQHF.